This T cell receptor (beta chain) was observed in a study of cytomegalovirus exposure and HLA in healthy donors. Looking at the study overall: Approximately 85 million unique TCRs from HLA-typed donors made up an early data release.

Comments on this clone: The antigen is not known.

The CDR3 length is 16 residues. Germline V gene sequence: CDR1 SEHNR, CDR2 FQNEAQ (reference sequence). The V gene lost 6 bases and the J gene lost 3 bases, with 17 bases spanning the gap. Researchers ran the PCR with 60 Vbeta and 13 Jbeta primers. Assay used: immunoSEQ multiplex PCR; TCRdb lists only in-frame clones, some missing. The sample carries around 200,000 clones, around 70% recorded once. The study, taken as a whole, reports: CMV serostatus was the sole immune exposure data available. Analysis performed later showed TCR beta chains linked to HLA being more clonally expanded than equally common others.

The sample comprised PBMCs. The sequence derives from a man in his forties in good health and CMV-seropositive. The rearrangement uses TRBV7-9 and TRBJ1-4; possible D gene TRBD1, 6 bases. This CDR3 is CASRIGQSNSNEKLFF. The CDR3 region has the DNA TGTGCCAGCAGAATCGGACAGTCAAATTCTAATGAAAAACTGTTTTTT.